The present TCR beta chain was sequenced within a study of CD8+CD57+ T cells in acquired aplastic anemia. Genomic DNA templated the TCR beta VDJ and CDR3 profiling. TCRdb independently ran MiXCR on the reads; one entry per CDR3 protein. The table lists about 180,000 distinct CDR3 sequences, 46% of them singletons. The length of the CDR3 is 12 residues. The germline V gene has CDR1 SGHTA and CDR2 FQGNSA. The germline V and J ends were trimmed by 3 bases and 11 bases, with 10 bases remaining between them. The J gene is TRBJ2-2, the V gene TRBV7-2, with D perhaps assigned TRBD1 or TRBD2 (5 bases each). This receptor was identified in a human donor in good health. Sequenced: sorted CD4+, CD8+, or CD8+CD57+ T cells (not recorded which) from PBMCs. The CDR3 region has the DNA TGTGCCAGCAGCTTCGGGACGAATGAGCTGTTTTTT. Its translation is CASSFGTNELFF.